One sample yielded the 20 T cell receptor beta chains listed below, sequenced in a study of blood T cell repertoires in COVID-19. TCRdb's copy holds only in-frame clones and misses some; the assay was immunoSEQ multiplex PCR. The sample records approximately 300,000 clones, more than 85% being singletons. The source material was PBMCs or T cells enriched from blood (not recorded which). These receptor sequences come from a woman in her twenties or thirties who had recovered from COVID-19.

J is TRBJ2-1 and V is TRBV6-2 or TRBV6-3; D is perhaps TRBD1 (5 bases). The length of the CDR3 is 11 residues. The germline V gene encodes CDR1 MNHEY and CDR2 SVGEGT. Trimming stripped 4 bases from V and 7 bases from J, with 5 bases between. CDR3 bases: TGTGCCAGCAGTTGGACAAATGAGCAGTTCTTC. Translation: CASSWTNEQFF.

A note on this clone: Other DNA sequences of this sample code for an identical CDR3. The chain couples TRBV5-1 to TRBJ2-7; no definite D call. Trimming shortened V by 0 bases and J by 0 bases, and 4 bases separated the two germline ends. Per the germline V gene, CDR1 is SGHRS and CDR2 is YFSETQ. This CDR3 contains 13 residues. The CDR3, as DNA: TGCGCCAGCAGCTTGGCTAGCTCCTACGAGCAGTACTTC. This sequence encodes CASSLASSYEQYF.

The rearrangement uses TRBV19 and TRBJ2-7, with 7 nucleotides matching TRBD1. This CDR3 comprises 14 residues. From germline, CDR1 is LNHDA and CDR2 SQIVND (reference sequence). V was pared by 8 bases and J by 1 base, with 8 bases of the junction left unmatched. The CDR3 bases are TGTGCCAGTCGAAGTAACAGGGGTTCCTACGAGCAGTACTTC. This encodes CASRSNRGSYEQYF.

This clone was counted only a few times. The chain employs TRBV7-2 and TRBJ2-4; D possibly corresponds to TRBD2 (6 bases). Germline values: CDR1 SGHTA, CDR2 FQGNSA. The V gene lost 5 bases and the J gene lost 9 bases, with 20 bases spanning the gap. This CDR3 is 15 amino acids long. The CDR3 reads CASSLGSGRSGIQYF. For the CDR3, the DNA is TGTGCCAGCAGCCTAGGATCAGGGAGGAGCGGCATTCAGTACTTC. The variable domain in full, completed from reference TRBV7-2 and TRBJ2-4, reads GAGVSQSPSNKVTEKGKDVELRCDPISGHTALYWYRQSLGQGLEFLIYFQGNSAPDKSGLPSDRFSAERTGGSVSTLTIQRTQQEDSAVYLCASSLGSGRSGIQYFGAGTRLSVL.

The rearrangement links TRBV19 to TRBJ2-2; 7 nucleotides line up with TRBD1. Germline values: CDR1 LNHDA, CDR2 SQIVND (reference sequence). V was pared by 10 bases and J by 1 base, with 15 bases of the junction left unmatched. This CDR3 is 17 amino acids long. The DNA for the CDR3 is TGTGCCACCCTAAGGGGGCAGGACCTTTTGAACACCGGGGAGCTGTTTTTT. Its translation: CATLRGQDLLNTGELFF.

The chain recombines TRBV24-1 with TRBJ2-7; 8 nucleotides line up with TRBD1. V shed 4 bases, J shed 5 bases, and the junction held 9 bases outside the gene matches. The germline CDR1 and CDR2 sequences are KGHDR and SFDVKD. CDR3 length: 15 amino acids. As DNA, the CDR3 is TGTGCCACCAGTGACCCCGACGGGACAGGTAACGAGCAGTACTTC. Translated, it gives CATSDPDGTGNEQYF.

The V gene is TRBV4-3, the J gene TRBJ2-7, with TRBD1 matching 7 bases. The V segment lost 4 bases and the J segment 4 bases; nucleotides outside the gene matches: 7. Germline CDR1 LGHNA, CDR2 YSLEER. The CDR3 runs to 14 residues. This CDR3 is CASSLQGGPYEQYF. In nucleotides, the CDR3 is TGCGCCAGCAGCCTGCAAGGGGGCCCTTACGAGCAGTACTTC.

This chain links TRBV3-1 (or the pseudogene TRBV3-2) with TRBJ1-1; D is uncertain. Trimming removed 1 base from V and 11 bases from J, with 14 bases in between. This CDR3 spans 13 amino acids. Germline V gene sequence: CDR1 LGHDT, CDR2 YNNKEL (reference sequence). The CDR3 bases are TGTGCCAGCAGCCAAGGGGCGGCGGGGAGGGCTTTCTTT. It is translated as CASSQGAAGRAFF.

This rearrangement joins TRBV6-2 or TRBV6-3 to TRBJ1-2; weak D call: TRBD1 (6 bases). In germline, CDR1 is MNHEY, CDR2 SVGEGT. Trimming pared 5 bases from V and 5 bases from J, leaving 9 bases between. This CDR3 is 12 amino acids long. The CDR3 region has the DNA TGTGCCAGCAGTCCACAGGGTTATGGCTACACCTTC. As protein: CASSPQGYGYTF.

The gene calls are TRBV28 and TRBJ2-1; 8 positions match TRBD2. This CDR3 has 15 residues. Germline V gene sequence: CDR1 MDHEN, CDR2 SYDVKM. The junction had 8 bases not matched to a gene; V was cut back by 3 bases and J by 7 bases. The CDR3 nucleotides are TGTGCCAGCAGTTTTTACCCGGGAGGGCGAAATGAGCAGTTCTTC. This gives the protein CASSFYPGGRNEQFF.

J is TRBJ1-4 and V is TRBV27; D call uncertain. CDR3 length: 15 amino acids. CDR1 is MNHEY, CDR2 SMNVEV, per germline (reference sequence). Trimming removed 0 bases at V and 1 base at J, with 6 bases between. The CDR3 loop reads CASSLSRKTNEKLFF. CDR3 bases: TGTGCCAGCAGTTTATCGCGGAAAACTAATGAAAAACTGTTTTTT. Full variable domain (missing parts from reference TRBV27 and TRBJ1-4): EAQVTQNPRYLITVTGKKLTVTCSQNMNHEYMSWYRQDPGLGLRQIYYSMNVEVTDKGDVPEGYKVSRKEKRNFPLILESPSPNQTSLYFCASSLSRKTNEKLFFGSGTQLSVL.

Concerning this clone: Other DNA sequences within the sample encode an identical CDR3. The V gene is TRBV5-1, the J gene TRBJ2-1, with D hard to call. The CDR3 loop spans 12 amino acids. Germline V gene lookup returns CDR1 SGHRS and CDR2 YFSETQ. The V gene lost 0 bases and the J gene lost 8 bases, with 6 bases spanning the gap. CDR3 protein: CASSLGGYEQFF. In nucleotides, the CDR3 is TGCGCCAGCAGCTTGGGCGGATATGAGCAGTTCTTC.

The CDR3 here is CASSEEGLAGPGELFF. CDR3 sequence (DNA): TGTGCCAGCAGTGAAGAAGGACTAGCGGGCCCCGGGGAGCTGTTTTTT. The chain uses TRBV2 and TRBJ2-2; TRBD2 matches at 11 bases. The CDR3 loop spans 16 amino acids. V lost 1 base, J lost 6 bases, and 4 bases stayed unmatched. Germline V gives CDR1 SNHLY, CDR2 FYNNEI.

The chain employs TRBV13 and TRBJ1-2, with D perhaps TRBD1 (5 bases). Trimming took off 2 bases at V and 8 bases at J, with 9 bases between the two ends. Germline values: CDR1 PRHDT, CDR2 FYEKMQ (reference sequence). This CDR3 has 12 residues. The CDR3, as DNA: TGTGCCAGCAGCTTACGGGAGGGGGGCTACACCTTC. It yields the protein CASSLREGGYTF.

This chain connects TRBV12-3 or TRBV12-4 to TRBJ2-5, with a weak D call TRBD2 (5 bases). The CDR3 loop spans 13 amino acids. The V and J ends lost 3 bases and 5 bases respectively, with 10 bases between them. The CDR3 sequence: CASSLAGLETQYF. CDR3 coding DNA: TGTGCCAGCAGTTTGGCGGGTTTGGAGACCCAGTACTTC.

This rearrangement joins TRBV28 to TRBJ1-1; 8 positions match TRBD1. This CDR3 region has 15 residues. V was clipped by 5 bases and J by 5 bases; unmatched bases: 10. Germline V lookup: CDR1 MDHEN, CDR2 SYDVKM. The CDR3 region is CASSPGDRKRTEAFF. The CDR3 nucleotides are TGTGCCAGCAGTCCAGGGGACAGGAAAAGGACTGAAGCTTTCTTT.

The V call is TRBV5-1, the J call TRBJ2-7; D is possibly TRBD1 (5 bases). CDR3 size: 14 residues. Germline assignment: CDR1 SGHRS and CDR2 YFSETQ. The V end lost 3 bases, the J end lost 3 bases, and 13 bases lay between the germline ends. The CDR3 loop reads CASSSGDSLYEQYF. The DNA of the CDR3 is TGCGCCAGCAGCTCCGGAGACAGCCTCTACGAGCAGTACTTC.

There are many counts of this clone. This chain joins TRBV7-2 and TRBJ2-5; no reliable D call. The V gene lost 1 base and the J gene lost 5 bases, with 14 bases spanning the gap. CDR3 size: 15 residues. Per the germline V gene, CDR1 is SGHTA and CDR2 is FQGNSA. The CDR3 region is CASSLGMAGLETQYF. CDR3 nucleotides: TGTGCCAGCAGCTTAGGAATGGCCGGGTTGGAGACCCAGTACTTC.

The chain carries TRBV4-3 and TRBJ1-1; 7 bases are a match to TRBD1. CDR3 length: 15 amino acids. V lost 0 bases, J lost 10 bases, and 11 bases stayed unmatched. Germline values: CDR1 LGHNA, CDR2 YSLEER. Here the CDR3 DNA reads TGCGCCAGCAGCCAAGATCAGGGGACAGCCTCTACAGCTTTCTTT. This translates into CASSQDQGTASTAFF.

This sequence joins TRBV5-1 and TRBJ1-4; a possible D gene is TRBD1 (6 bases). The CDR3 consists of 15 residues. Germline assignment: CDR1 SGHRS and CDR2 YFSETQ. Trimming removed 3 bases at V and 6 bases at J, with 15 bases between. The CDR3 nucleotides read TGCGCCAGCAGCTCGAGGCGGACAGTTGATGAAAAACTGTTTTTT. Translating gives CASSSRRTVDEKLFF. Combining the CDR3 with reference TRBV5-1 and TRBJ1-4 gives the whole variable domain KAGVTQTPRYLIKTRGQQVTLSCSPISGHRSVSWYQQTPGQGLQFLFEYFSETQRNKGNFPGRFSGRQFSNSRSEMNVSTLELGDSALYLCASSSRRTVDEKLFFGSGTQLSVL.